This entry concerns a single TCR beta chain. No antigen is known for it. Per germline, CDR1 SGHRS and CDR2 YFSETQ. Trimming removed 3 bases at V and 5 bases at J, with 8 bases between. The CDR3 runs to 12 residues. Generated by immunoSEQ multiplex PCR, the TCRdb table keeps only in-frame clones and is missing some. The repertoire holds some 22,000 clones, with less than 98% as singletons. This entry comes from a study of T cells in tuberculosis. On the study more broadly: CD1B tetramers identified T cells specific for mycobacterial lipid GMM.

Notes on the study in general: Active tuberculosis patients had shorter CDR3-alpha; the beta difference was nonsignificant. Using the GMM-specific repertoire gave around 90% accuracy versus around 70% with motifs.

The source material was PBMCs. The chain is built from TRBV5-1 and TRBJ1-2; weak D call: TRBD1 (5 bases). The origin of this receptor is a donor aged 10 to 29 with latent tuberculosis or without tuberculosis infection. Written as DNA, the CDR3 is TGCGCCAGCAGCTCTGGACAATATGGCTACACCTTC. Translated, it gives CASSSGQYGYTF.